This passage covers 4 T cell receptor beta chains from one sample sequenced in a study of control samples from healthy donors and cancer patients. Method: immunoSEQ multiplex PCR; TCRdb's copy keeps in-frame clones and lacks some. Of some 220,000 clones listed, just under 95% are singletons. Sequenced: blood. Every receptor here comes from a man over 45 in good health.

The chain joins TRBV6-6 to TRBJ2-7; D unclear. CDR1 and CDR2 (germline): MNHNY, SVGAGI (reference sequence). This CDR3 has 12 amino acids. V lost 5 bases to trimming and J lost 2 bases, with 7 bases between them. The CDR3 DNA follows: TGTGCCAGCAGTCCCGGAGCCTACGAGCAGTACTTC. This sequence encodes CASSPGAYEQYF.

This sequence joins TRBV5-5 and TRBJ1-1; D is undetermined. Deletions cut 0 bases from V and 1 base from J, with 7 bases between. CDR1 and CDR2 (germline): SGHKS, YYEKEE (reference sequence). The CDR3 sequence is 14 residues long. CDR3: CASSLGDKNTEAFF. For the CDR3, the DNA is TGTGCCAGCAGCTTGGGCGACAAGAACACTGAAGCTTTCTTT.

For the CDR3, the DNA is TGTGCCAGCAGCTGGATTCCAGGCCTGGGCCCTGGGGCCAACGTCCTGACTTTC. Its translation is CASSWIPGLGPGANVLTF. The rearrangement uses TRBV7-9 and TRBJ2-6; no reliable D call. The CDR3 sequence is 18 residues long. Germline V gene lookup returns CDR1 SEHNR and CDR2 FQNEAQ (reference sequence). V dropped 4 bases and J dropped 2 bases, with 18 bases sitting between them. Drawing the rest from reference TRBV7-9 and TRBJ2-6, the complete variable domain is DTGVSQNPRHKITKRGQNVTFRCDPISEHNRLYWYRQTLGQGPEFLTYFQNEAQLEKSRLLSDRFSAERPKGSFSTLEIQRTEQGDSAMYLCASSWIPGLGPGANVLTFGAGSRLTVL.

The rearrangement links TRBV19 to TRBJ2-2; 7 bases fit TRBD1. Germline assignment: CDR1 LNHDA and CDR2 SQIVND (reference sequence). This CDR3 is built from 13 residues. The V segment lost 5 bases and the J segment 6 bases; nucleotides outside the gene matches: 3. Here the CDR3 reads CASSRQGSGELFF. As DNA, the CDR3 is TGTGCCAGTAGTCGACAGGGTTCCGGGGAGCTGTTTTTT.